This T cell receptor beta chain was sequenced in a study of blood T cell repertoires in COVID-19. At the level of the study: Spain, Italy and the United States supplied samples that represented acute and convalescent COVID-19. Sample material is recorded as cDNA or gDNA derived from T cells, B-cell-depleted T cells, or PBMCs.

As originally analysed: Reference gene primers were amplified, and this amplification served to estimate nucleated cell counts. TCRdb's table, derived via immunoSEQ multiplex PCR, lists solely in-frame clones and lacks some. The DNA gave D and trimming, while V, J and clone size come from that table. The table lists 95,000 to 100,000 clones, around 85% of them singletons, with more than 1.5% in the top ten. The CDR3 runs 15 residues. The V gene end was trimmed by 9 bases and the J gene end by 2 bases; junction bases not matched to a gene: 7. Germline loops: CDR1 LNHNV, CDR2 YYDKDF (reference sequence).

The chain combines TRBV15 with TRBJ2-1; 10 bases fit TRBD2. Sequenced material: peripheral blood. This receptor was identified in a woman between 65 and 79 years old with active or convalescent COVID-19. In DNA form, the CDR3 reads TGTGCCACTACCAGCGGGAGGGTCGCCTACAATGAGCAGTTCTTC. It codes for CATTSGRVAYNEQFF.